The rows below give T cell receptor beta chains drawn from one sample of a study of CD8+CD57+ T cells in acquired aplastic anemia. Each CDR3 protein is one row after TCRdb ran MiXCR on the reads. The data hold over 250,000 distinct CDR3 sequences, with under 65% observed a single time. The source material was sorted CD4+, CD8+, or CD8+CD57+ T cells (not recorded which) from PBMCs. These receptors all stem from a human donor with aplastic anemia. The CDR3 runs from the conserved cysteine through the conserved F or W. The D gene is left open where the match is weak. Size is omitted from some rows. Given values are once, few, many or a class for expanded clones.

j_call clone_size d_call v_call cdr3_length cdr3_nt cdr3_aa
TRBJ2-1 . TRBD1 TRBV29-1 14 TGCAGCGTTGAAGATTGGACAGGGCGTAATGAGCAGTTCTTC CSVEDWTGRNEQFF
TRBJ2-7 many TRBD2 TRBV5-1 15 TGCGCCAGCAGCTTGGATCCGGGAGGGCCCTATGAGCAGTACTTC CASSLDPGGPYEQYF
TRBJ2-1 many . TRBV5-1 16 TGCGCCAGCAGCTTCGACGGGACCATATCTTACAATGAGCAGTTCTTC CASSFDGTISYNEQFF
TRBJ2-5 once TRBD1 TRBV20-1 14 TGCAGTGCACCTCGTCCGGGACAGCTGGAGACCCAGTACTTC CSAPRPGQLETQYF
TRBJ2-3 . . TRBV24-1 11 TGTGCCACGAAGACGGCAGATACGCAGTATTTT CATKTADTQYF
TRBJ2-7 . TRBD1 TRBV3-1 14 TGTGCCAGCAGCACTCCGGGACAGAGGCACGAGCAGTACTTC CASSTPGQRHEQYF
TRBJ2-1 few TRBD2 TRBV7-9 17 TGTGCCAGCAGCTTAGCGCGTCTTACTAGCGAGTTCACCGAGCAGTTCTTC CASSLARLTSEFTEQFF
TRBJ1-1 . . TRBV5-1 12 TGTGCCAGCAGCAAAACTTACACTGAAGCTTTCTTT CASSKTYTEAFF
TRBJ2-7 . . TRBV10-2 12 TGCGCCAGCAGTTCTCAGAGCTTCGAGCAGTACTTC CASSSQSFEQYF
TRBJ2-7 . TRBD2 TRBV2 16 TGTGCCAGCAGTGCTAGGAAAACCGGGACTAGCGGAGAGCAGTACTTC CASSARKTGTSGEQYF
TRBJ1-1 once . TRBV29-1 12 TGCAGCGTTGAAGAGGGAAACACTGAAGCTTTCTTT CSVEEGNTEAFF
TRBJ2-1 . . TRBV7-8 14 TGTGCCAGCAGCTCCGAACTCCTAGCCAATGAGCAGTTCTTC CASSSELLANEQFF
TRBJ1-2 . . TRBV2 14 TGTGCCAGCAGTGACGACAGCCTTAACTATGGCTACACCTTC CASSDDSLNYGYTF
TRBJ1-2 few . TRBV24-1 15 TGTGCCACCAGTGATCCCGATAGACCTAACTATGGCTACACCTTC CATSDPDRPNYGYTF
TRBJ2-5 . . TRBV6-2/TRBV6-3 14 TGTGCCAGCAGTTACCCGGGGGTAGGAGAGACCCAGTACTTC CASSYPGVGETQYF
TRBJ2-3 many TRBD2 TRBV19 16 TGTGCCAGTACCGGGACTAGCGGGGCTTTCACAGATACGCAGTATTTT CASTGTSGAFTDTQYF
TRBJ1-2 . . TRBV7-9 14 TGTGCTAGCAGCTTATCTGGGGTTCCAAGTGGCTACACCTTC CASSLSGVPSGYTF
TRBJ2-7 . . TRBV15 15 TGTGCCACCAGCCCAGGGATCGATAGCTCCTACGAGCAGTACTTC CATSPGIDSSYEQYF
TRBJ2-5 . . TRBV11-1 13 TGTGCCAGCAGGAACAGGGTGGGCGAGACCCAGTACTTC CASRNRVGETQYF
TRBJ2-7 . TRBD2 TRBV7-6 15 TGTGCCAGCTCACCACTTGCGGGAGGGCCTGACGGGCAGTACTTC CASSPLAGGPDGQYF
TRBJ1-6 . . TRBV7-3 15 TGTGCCAGCAGCTTAGAGGACAGTTTGAATTCACCCCTCCACTTT CASSLEDSLNSPLHF
TRBJ1-1 . . TRBV5-6 12 TGTGCCAGCAGCGCAGACAATACTGAAGCTTTCTTT CASSADNTEAFF
TRBJ1-2 . TRBD1 TRBV7-9 12 TGTGCCAGCAGCGACAGGGGGGATGGCTACACCTTC CASSDRGDGYTF
TRBJ1-1 few TRBD1 TRBV7-2 14 TGTGCCAGCAGCCTACAGGGGTTGAACACTGAAGCTTTCTTT CASSLQGLNTEAFF
TRBJ2-1 few TRBD2 TRBV3-1 17 TGTGCCAGCAGCCATCCCCTCGCTAGCGGGACCTACAATGAGCAGTTCTTC CASSHPLASGTYNEQFF
TRBJ1-5 many . TRBV25-1 21 TGTGCCAGCAGTGAATATAGACCCGTGGCAGCGAGATTTTATAGCAATCAGCCCCAGCATTTT CASSEYRPVAARFYSNQPQHF
TRBJ1-2 . . TRBV7-2 15 TGTGCCAGCAGCCCTAGGGGCAGACTTAACTATGGCTACACCTTC CASSPRGRLNYGYTF
TRBJ1-2 . TRBD1 TRBV5-6 14 TGTGCCAGCAGCTTGGAGGACAGGGAATTTGGCTACATCTTC CASSLEDREFGYIF
TRBJ1-6 . . TRBV25-1 13 TGTGCCAGCAGAAGAATGGGGTTGTCACCCCTCCACTTT CASRRMGLSPLHF